Below, 22 T cell receptor beta chains from the same sample are listed, as sequenced in a study of T cell repertoires in cytomegalovirus infection. No antigens are known for them. TCRdb recomputed calls from the reads with MiXCR, one row per CDR3 protein. The table lists approximately 260,000 distinct CDR3 sequences, about 20% of them singletons. The specimen comprised cultured PBMCs, sampled from culture after CMV antigen stimulation. The source is a human donor in good health (CMV status not recorded). Some clones in this sample may be carry-over from other donors' samples.

V and J are TRBV14 and TRBJ2-6; 12 bases align to TRBD1. CDR1 is SGHDN, CDR2 FVKESK, per germline. This CDR3 comprises 20 residues. Losses at the gene ends were 2 bases for V and 6 bases for J; bases not matched to a gene: 14. The DNA for the CDR3 is TGTGCCAGCAGCCAATTTGCTTCGGGACAGGGGGCGTTGGTGGCCAACGTCCTGACTTTC. Its protein product is CASSQFASGQGALVANVLTF.

This clonotype was picked up many times. The chain links TRBV7-8 to TRBJ2-3, with a tentative D call TRBD2 (5 bases). Germline V gene data show CDR1 as SGHVS and CDR2 as FQNEAQ. The V gene lost 5 bases and the J gene lost 9 bases, with 12 bases spanning the gap. This CDR3 has 12 amino acids. CDR3 residues: CASSQTRVTQYF. DNA of the CDR3: TGTGCCAGCAGCCAAACGAGGGTCACGCAGTATTTT.

The sample holds a few counts of this clonotype. The gene calls are TRBV14 and TRBJ1-4; TRBD1 matches at 7 bases. The CDR3 loop spans 14 amino acids. V gave up 6 bases and J gave up 5 bases; unmatched junction bases: 6. Germline loops: CDR1 SGHDN, CDR2 FVKESK. The CDR3 protein is CASSRRGLNEKLFF. The CDR3 DNA reads TGTGCCAGCAGTAGAAGGGGGCTCAATGAAAAACTGTTTTTT.

The rearrangement links TRBV6-5 to TRBJ2-1; D unclear. The CDR3 has 15 amino acids. CDR1 and CDR2 from the germline V gene are MNHEY and SVGAGI. The V gene lost 0 bases and the J gene lost 4 bases, with 10 bases spanning the gap. CDR3 nucleotides: TGTGCCAGCAGTTACTCTCCGATTCTTTACAATGAGCAGTTCTTC. Protein: CASSYSPILYNEQFF.

This clonotype was recorded many times. The chain has TRBV7-9 and TRBJ2-3; D possibly corresponds to TRBD1 (6 bases). CDR1 is SEHNR and CDR2 is FQNEAQ in the germline V gene (reference sequence). V lost 5 bases and J lost 1, with 19 bases in between. The CDR3 totals 17 residues. The CDR3 sequence: CASSPIRGVSRTDTQYF. CDR3 nucleotides: TGTGCCAGCAGCCCCATCAGGGGCGTTTCCCGCACAGATACGCAGTATTTT.

The CDR3 is CASSPNLRAQETQYF. Written as DNA, the CDR3 is TGTGCCAGCAGCCCAAATTTGCGGGCCCAAGAGACCCAGTACTTC. The chain carries TRBV11-2 and TRBJ2-5, with D perhaps TRBD2 (5 bases). V was pared by 5 bases and J by 1 base, with 14 bases between. Germline CDR1 is SGHAT and CDR2 is FQNNGV. This CDR3 region has 15 residues.

In its sample, this clonotype was seen a few times. V and J are TRBV7-9 and TRBJ2-7; 10 nucleotides match TRBD2. The CDR3 totals 14 residues. Germline V lookup: CDR1 SEHNR, CDR2 FQNEAQ (reference sequence). J was trimmed by 5 bases and V by 3 bases; bases with no gene match: 4. CDR3 DNA sequence: TGTGCCAGCAGCTTCCAACTAGCGGGACACGAGCAGTACTTC. This gives the protein CASSFQLAGHEQYF.

The rearrangement links TRBV12-3 or TRBV12-4 to TRBJ2-3; 7 bases agree with TRBD2. J gave up 4 bases and V 7 bases, and 14 bases lay outside the gene matches. This CDR3 has 16 residues. CDR3 sequence reads: CASTYTSGITSDTQYF. DNA for the CDR3: TGTGCCAGCACCTACACGAGCGGGATTACCTCAGATACGCAGTATTTT.

This clonotype has just a few counts. The rearrangement joins TRBV19 to TRBJ1-1; no firm D call. The V end lost 1 base, the J end lost 1 base, and 7 bases lay between the germline ends. Germline lookup yields CDR1 LNHDA and CDR2 SQIVND (reference sequence). CDR3 length: 14 amino acids. The CDR3 bases are TGTGCCAGTAGTATAGTACAGAAGAACACTGAAGCTTTCTTT. Amino acids: CASSIVQKNTEAFF.

This clonotype was recorded at least ten times. The chain combines TRBV7-8 with TRBJ2-1; maybe TRBD1 (5 bases). Trimming stripped 5 bases from V and 9 bases from J, with 11 bases between. CDR1 is SGHVS and CDR2 is FQNEAQ in the germline V gene. The CDR3 loop spans 12 amino acids. CDR3 sequence: CASSPTGTEQFF. CDR3 DNA sequence: TGTGCCAGCAGCCCCACAGGAACTGAGCAGTTCTTC.

There are many counts of this clonotype. The rearrangement joins TRBV19 to TRBJ2-5; 9 nucleotides line up with TRBD1. Germline CDR1 and CDR2: LNHDA and SQIVND (reference sequence). The ends lost 6 bases at V and 5 bases at J; junction bases unmatched: 4. The CDR3 totals 13 residues. The CDR3 protein is CASRRTGVETQYF. The CDR3 coding sequence is TGTGCCAGTAGAAGGACAGGGGTGGAGACCCAGTACTTC.

V gene TRBV18 combines with J gene TRBJ2-7; D is unresolved. Trimming shortened V by 1 base and J by 1 base, and 8 bases separated the two germline ends. Germline V lookup: CDR1 KGHSH, CDR2 LQKENI. The CDR3 extends over 14 amino acids. CDR3 protein: CASSPLAGSYEQYF. The CDR3 region has the DNA TGTGCCAGCTCACCACTGGCTGGTTCCTACGAGCAGTACTTC.

The rearrangement joins TRBV20-1 to TRBJ1-1; tentative D call: TRBD1 (6 bases). Germline V gene sequence: CDR1 DFQATT, CDR2 SNEGSKA (reference sequence). The CDR3 runs 18 residues. V lost 1 base, J lost 0 bases, and 21 bases lay in between. CDR3 bases: TGCAGTGCTAGAGCCATAGGGACATATGATAGGTTGAACACTGAAGCTTTCTTT. It specifies CSARAIGTYDRLNTEAFF.

This clonotype showed up just a few times. The V and J genes are TRBV7-8 and TRBJ2-7; D is perhaps TRBD1 (5 bases). Trimming took 0 bases from V and 2 from J, leaving 11 bases between them. Germline lookup yields CDR1 SGHVS and CDR2 FQNEAQ. The CDR3 extends over 15 amino acids. CDR3 coding DNA: TGTGCCAGCAGCTTAGCTCGGGCAGGGACCTACGAGCAGTACGTC. Its translation: CASSLARAGTYEQYV.

This clonotype was counted many times. This sequence joins TRBV7-2 and TRBJ2-5; D might be TRBD2 (6 bases). Trimming removed 5 bases from V and 4 bases from J, with 14 bases in between. Germline V gene lookup returns CDR1 SGHTA and CDR2 FQGNSA. The CDR3 consists of 14 residues. For the CDR3, the DNA is TGTGCCAGCAGCCCAGGGAGGTTCCGAGAGACCCAGTACTTC. Translated: CASSPGRFRETQYF.

V is TRBV29-1 and J is TRBJ1-4; 9 bases are a match to TRBD1. The germline V gene has CDR1 SQVTM and CDR2 ANQGSEA. Trimming removed 6 bases from V and 7 bases from J; junction bases left unmatched: 9. This CDR3 has 14 amino acids. The CDR3 is CSVRETGGGEKLFF. In nucleotides, the CDR3 is TGCAGCGTCCGGGAGACAGGGGGTGGTGAAAAACTGTTTTTT.

Many counts were recorded for this clonotype. The chain links TRBV7-2 to TRBJ1-5; 9 bases fit TRBD1. This CDR3 is 16 amino acids long. Unmatched junction bases numbered 7, after V lost 5 bases and J lost 2 bases. From germline, CDR1 is SGHTA and CDR2 FQGNSA. CDR3 region: CASSAQGALGNQPQHF. The CDR3 bases are TGTGCCAGCAGCGCACAGGGGGCCCTAGGCAATCAGCCCCAGCATTTT.

This clonotype was counted only a few times. The J gene is TRBJ2-7, the V gene TRBV15; the D is unclear. The CDR3 sequence is 12 residues long. V lost 1 base, J lost 2 bases, and 3 bases lay in between. Germline V lookup: CDR1 LNHNV, CDR2 YYDKDF (reference sequence). CDR3 sequence reads: CATSRVPYEQYF. The DNA of the CDR3 is TGTGCCACCAGCAGAGTCCCCTACGAGCAGTACTTC.

This clonotype was detected a few times. The chain joins TRBV6-5 to TRBJ2-1; D might be TRBD2 (6 bases). V was cut by 5 bases and J by 6 bases, with 20 bases left in between. Germline CDR1 MNHEY, CDR2 SVGAGI. The CDR3 contains 16 residues. The CDR3 is CASSTLSGTRGNEQFF. DNA of the CDR3: TGTGCCAGCAGTACCCTTAGCGGAACCCGAGGCAATGAGCAGTTCTTC.

This clonotype was seen repeatedly, ten times or more. The V and J genes are TRBV12-3 or TRBV12-4 and TRBJ1-3; no clear D gene. The V end was cut by 5 bases, the J end by 0 bases, with 8 bases between. CDR3 size: 14 residues. CDR3 DNA sequence: TGTGCCAGCAGTGGCTGGAGCTCTGGAAACACCATATATTTT. Its protein product is CASSGWSSGNTIYF.

In its sample, this clonotype was seen a few times. This chain joins TRBV9 and TRBJ1-1, with 8 bases matching TRBD1. After removal of 4 bases from V and 4 bases from J, the junction contained 9 bases not matched to a gene. The germline gives CDR1 SGDLS, CDR2 YYNGEE. CDR3 length: 15 residues. CDR3: CASSPTTGAATEAFF. The CDR3 DNA reads TGTGCCAGCAGCCCAACGACAGGGGCGGCCACTGAAGCTTTCTTT.

V gene TRBV10-3 combines with J gene TRBJ2-3, with TRBD2 identical over 12 bases. The CDR3 runs 15 residues. V lost 4 bases and J lost 1; bases outside the gene matches: 0. Germline CDR1 ENHRY, CDR2 SYGVKD. The CDR3: CAISGLAGGTDTQYF. The CDR3 nucleotides read TGTGCCATCAGTGGACTAGCGGGAGGCACAGATACGCAGTATTTT.